These T cell receptor beta chains were read from a single sample in a study of vaccination effects on CD4 cells after COVID-19. For these receptors, no antigen is known. This table comes from immunoSEQ multiplex PCR, and its TCRdb copy is limited to in-frame clones, with some not included. Among 70,000 or so clones, 65% to 75% were seen once, and the ten largest hold over 4.5%. The starting material was CD4+ T cells from PBMCs cultured with HIV peptides, obtained before COVID-19 vaccination. These receptors came from a human donor who had a prior SARS-CoV-2 infection. The CDR3 runs from the conserved cysteine through the conserved F or W. Each record gives: CDR3 DNA, CDR3 protein, J gene, clone size, V gene, D gene. A D gene is named only where the DNA matches it firmly. Clone sizes are given selectively: once, few, many, or a class where the clone is expanded.

TGTGCCAGCAGCCTCCGGGACAGGGGGCAGGAGACCCAGTACTTC	CASSLRDRGQETQYF	TRBJ2-5	once	TRBV7-8	TRBD1
TGTGCCAGCAATCGACTGGGACCCTCCCGACAGGGGGAGAGCACTGAAGCTTTCTTT	CASNRLGPSRQGESTEAFF	TRBJ1-1	once	TRBV27	TRBD1
TGTGCCAGCAGCTTAGATTCTAACAGTCACAATGAGCAGTTCTTC	CASSLDSNSHNEQFF	TRBJ2-1	NA	TRBV7-3	NA
TGTGCCAGCAGTGAAAAGGTAGTGTTTAATCAGCCCCAGCATTTT	CASSEKVVFNQPQHF	TRBJ1-5	NA	TRBV2	NA
TGTGCCAGCAGTGGACAGGGGGCAGCTTTGGGGCATGGCTACACCTTC	CASSGQGAALGHGYTF	TRBJ1-2	NA	TRBV2	TRBD1
TGTGCCAGCAGGGTTCAGGGACCCACTGAAGCTTTCTTT	CASRVQGPTEAFF	TRBJ1-1	NA	TRBV6-6	NA
TGTGCCAGCAGCTCCGGCCGGTACCTGGGGCAGTTCTTC	CASSSGRYLGQFF	TRBJ2-1	NA	TRBV7-6	NA
TGTGCCAGCAGCTTAGTAACGTACACAGATACGCAGTATTTT	CASSLVTYTDTQYF	TRBJ2-3	once	TRBV7-2	NA
TGTGCCAGCAGTGAAGGCAGGGATGGGGGAAAACTGTTTTTT	CASSEGRDGGKLFF	TRBJ1-4	few	TRBV2	NA
TGTGCCAGCACTCCGTGGGGAGGGAGCAATCAGCCCCAGCATTTT	CASTPWGGSNQPQHF	TRBJ1-5	few	TRBV27	NA
TGTGCCTGGAGGACAGGGGAAAGTAATTCACCCCTCCACTTT	CAWRTGESNSPLHF	TRBJ1-6	few	TRBV30	TRBD1
TGTGCCAGCTGCCTTGACAGGACTGAAGCTTTCTTT	CASCLDRTEAFF	TRBJ1-1	NA	TRBV18	NA
TGTGCCAGCAGTCCCCGGGACAGGTACAATGAGCAGTTCTTC	CASSPRDRYNEQFF	TRBJ2-1	NA	TRBV6-2/TRBV6-3	TRBD1
TGTGCCTGGAGTGTGGGGGCGTTCTACGAGCAGTACTTC	CAWSVGAFYEQYF	TRBJ2-7	NA	TRBV30	NA
TGTGCCAGCAGCTTGGGAATGACAGGGACCTATGGCTACACCTTC	CASSLGMTGTYGYTF	TRBJ1-2	NA	TRBV5-6	TRBD1
TGTGCCAGCAGCCAAGAGTACACCCCCTACAATGAGCAGTTCTTC	CASSQEYTPYNEQFF	TRBJ2-1	NA	TRBV3-1/TRBV3-2	NA
TGTGCCTGGAGTCCCTCCGGGGGAGAGACCCAGTACTTC	CAWSPSGGETQYF	TRBJ2-5	NA	TRBV30	NA
TGCAGTGCTAGGGGCGGGACTGAAGCTTTCTTT	CSARGGTEAFF	TRBJ1-1	NA	TRBV20-1	NA
TGTGCCAGCAGCAATCAAATACAAGAGACCCAGTACTTC	CASSNQIQETQYF	TRBJ2-5	NA	TRBV7-2	NA
TGTGCCAGCAGTTTACTTAGCTTGGACACCGGGGAGCTGTTTTTT	CASSLLSLDTGELFF	TRBJ2-2	NA	TRBV28	NA
TGCGCCAGCACAAAGACAGGGGTGGGGGACAATGAGCAGTTCTTC	CASTKTGVGDNEQFF	TRBJ2-1	few	TRBV5-1	TRBD1
TGTGCCAGTAGTCTCAGGGATGAAAAACTGTTTTTT	CASSLRDEKLFF	TRBJ1-4	NA	TRBV19	NA
TGTGCCAGCAGTTATTTGGGACAGGGGCTTTCCTACGAGCAGTACTTC	CASSYLGQGLSYEQYF	TRBJ2-7	few	TRBV6-2/TRBV6-3	TRBD1
TGTGCCAGCAGCGTAGACTCTACCCGTAATCAGCCCCAGCATTTT	CASSVDSTRNQPQHF	TRBJ1-5	NA	TRBV9	NA
TGTGCCAGCAGCCTAGCGGGGCTCCCACATGAGCAGTTCTTC	CASSLAGLPHEQFF	TRBJ2-1	NA	TRBV14	TRBD2
TGTGCCAGCAGCTTAGTGGGCTACGAGCAGTACTTC	CASSLVGYEQYF	TRBJ2-7	once	TRBV7-9	NA
TGTGCCAGCAGCCCCTACCTCTCCACAGATACGCAGTATTTT	CASSPYLSTDTQYF	TRBJ2-3	NA	TRBV9	NA
TGTGCCAGCATAAGTGGAGGGAAGACAGAGACCTACGAGCAGTACTTC	CASISGGKTETYEQYF	TRBJ2-7	NA	TRBV6-4	NA
TGTGCCAGCAGCAGGGACAGTGGTGAAAAACTGTTTTTT	CASSRDSGEKLFF	TRBJ1-4	few	TRBV5-5	TRBD1
TGTGCCAGCAGCAAACTCGGCCAAGGGGACAGGGACACTGAAGCTTTCTTT	CASSKLGQGDRDTEAFF	TRBJ1-1	NA	TRBV21-1	NA
TGTGCCAGCAGCTCGCACCCGGACAAAGTTTATGGCTACACCTTC	CASSSHPDKVYGYTF	TRBJ1-2	NA	TRBV5-4	NA
TGTGCCATCAGTACCGCTCCCGGGACAGGCAATCAGCCCCAGCATTTT	CAISTAPGTGNQPQHF	TRBJ1-5	NA	TRBV10-3	TRBD1